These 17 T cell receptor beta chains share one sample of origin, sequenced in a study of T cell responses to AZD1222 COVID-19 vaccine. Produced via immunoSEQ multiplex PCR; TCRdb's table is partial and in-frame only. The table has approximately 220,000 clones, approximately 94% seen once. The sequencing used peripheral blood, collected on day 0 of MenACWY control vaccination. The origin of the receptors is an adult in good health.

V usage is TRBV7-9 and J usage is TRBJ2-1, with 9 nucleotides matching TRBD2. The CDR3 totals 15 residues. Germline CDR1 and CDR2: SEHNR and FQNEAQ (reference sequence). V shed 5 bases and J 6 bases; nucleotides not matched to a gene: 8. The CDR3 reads CASSRSGGLGNEQFF. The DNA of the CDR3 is TGTGCCAGCAGCCGTAGCGGGGGCCTCGGCAATGAGCAGTTCTTC.

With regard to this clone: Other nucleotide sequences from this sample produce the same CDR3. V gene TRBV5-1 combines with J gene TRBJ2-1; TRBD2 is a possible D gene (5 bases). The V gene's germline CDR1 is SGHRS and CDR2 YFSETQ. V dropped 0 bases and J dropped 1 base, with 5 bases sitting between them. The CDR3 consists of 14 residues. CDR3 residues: CASSLGGSYNEQFF. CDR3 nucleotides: TGCGCCAGCAGCTTGGGAGGGTCCTACAATGAGCAGTTCTTC.

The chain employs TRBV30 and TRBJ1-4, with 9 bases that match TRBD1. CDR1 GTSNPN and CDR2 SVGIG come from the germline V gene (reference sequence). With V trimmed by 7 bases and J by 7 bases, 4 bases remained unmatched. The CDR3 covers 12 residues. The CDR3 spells CALDRGGEKLFF. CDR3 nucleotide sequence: TGTGCCTTGGACAGGGGAGGTGAAAAACTGTTTTTT.

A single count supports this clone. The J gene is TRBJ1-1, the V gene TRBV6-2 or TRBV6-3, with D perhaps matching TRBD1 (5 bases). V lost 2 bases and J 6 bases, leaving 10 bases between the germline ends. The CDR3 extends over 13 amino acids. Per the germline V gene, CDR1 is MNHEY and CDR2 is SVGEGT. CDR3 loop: CASSYMGRPEAFF. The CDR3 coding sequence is TGTGCCAGCAGTTACATGGGACGCCCTGAAGCTTTCTTT.

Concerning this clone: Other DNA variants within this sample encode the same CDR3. CDR3 nucleotide sequence: TGTGCCAGCAGTTTGGGTAGCAATCAGCCCCAGCATTTT. Amino acids: CASSLGSNQPQHF. The chain carries TRBV12-3 or TRBV12-4 and TRBJ1-5; the D is unclear. The V and J ends lost 3 bases and 0 bases respectively, with 3 bases between them. CDR3 length: 13 residues.

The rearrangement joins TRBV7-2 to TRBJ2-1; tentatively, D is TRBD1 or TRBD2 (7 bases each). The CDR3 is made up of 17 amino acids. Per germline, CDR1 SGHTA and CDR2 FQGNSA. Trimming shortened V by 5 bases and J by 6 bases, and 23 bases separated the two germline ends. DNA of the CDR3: TGTGCCAGCAGCCCCCATTCATTAGGGGGCGGGGGCAATGAGCAGTTCTTC. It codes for CASSPHSLGGGGNEQFF.

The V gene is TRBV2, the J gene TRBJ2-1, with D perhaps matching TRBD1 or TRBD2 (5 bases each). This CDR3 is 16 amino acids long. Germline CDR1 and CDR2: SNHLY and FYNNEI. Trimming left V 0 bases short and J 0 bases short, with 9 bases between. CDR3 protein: CASSEARGFSYNEQFF. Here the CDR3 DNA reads TGTGCCAGCAGTGAAGCCCGGGGCTTCTCCTACAATGAGCAGTTCTTC.

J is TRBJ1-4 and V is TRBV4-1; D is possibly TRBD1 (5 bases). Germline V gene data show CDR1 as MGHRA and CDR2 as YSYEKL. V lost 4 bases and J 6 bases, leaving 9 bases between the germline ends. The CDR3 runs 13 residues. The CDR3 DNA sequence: TGCGCCAGCAGCCCGGGACTCCATGAAAAACTGTTTTTT. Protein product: CASSPGLHEKLFF.

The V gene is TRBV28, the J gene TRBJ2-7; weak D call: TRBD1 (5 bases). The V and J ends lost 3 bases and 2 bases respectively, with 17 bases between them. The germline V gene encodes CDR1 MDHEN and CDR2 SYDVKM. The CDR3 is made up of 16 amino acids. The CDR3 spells CASSLALWGHTYEQYF. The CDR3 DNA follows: TGTGCCAGCAGTTTGGCCCTTTGGGGCCATACCTACGAGCAGTACTTC.

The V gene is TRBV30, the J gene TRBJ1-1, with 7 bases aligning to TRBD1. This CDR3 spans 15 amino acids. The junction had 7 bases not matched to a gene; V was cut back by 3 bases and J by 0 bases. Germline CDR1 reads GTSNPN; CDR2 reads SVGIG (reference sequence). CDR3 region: CAWRGQPFMNTEAFF. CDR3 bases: TGTGCCTGGAGGGGACAGCCTTTCATGAACACTGAAGCTTTCTTT.

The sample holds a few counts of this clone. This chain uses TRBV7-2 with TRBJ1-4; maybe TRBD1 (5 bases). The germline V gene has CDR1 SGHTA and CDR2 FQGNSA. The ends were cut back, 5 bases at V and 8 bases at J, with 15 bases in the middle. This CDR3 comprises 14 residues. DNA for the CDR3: TGTGCCAGCAGCCACCGGGGCCTGGAGGAAAAACTGTTTTTT. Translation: CASSHRGLEEKLFF.

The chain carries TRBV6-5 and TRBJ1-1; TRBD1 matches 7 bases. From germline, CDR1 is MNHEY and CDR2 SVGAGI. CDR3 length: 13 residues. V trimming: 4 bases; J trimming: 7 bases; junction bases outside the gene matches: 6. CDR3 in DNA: TGTGCCAGCAGTTCAACAGGGGTTCTTGAAGCTTTCTTT. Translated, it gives CASSSTGVLEAFF.

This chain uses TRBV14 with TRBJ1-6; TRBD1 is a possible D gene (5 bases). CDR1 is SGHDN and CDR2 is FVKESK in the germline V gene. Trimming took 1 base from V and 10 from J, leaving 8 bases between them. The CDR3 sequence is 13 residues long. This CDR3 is CASSQGRGSPLHF. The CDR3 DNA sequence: TGTGCCAGCAGCCAAGGGAGGGGCTCACCCCTCCACTTT.

The DNA of the CDR3 is TGTGCCAGCAGCCGGGACAGAGTCTCTGGGGCCAACGTCCTGACTTTC. It yields the protein CASSRDRVSGANVLTF. The chain joins TRBV19 to TRBJ2-6, with 7 bases lining up with TRBD1. This CDR3 is 16 amino acids long. V was clipped by 9 bases and J by 0 bases; unmatched bases: 8. Germline-derived CDR1 and CDR2 are LNHDA and SQIVND (reference sequence).

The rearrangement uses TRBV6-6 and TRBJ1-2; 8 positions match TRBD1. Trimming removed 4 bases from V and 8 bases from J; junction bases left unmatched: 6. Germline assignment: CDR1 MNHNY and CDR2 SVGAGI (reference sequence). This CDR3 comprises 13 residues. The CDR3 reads CASSSRTGNGYTF. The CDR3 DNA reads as TGTGCCAGCAGTTCGCGGACAGGGAACGGCTACACCTTC.

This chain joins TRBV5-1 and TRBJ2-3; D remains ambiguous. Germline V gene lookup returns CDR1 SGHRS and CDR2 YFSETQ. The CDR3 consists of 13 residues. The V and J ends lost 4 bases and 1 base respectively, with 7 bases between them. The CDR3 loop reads CASSPFGTDTQYF. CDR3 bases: TGCGCCAGCAGCCCCTTTGGCACAGATACGCAGTATTTT.

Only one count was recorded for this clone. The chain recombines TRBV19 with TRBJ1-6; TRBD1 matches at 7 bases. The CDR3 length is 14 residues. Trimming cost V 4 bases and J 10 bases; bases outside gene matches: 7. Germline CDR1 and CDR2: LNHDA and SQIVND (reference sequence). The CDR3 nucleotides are TGTGCCAGTAGTACCACAGGGGAGAGGTCACCCCTCCACTTT. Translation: CASSTTGERSPLHF.